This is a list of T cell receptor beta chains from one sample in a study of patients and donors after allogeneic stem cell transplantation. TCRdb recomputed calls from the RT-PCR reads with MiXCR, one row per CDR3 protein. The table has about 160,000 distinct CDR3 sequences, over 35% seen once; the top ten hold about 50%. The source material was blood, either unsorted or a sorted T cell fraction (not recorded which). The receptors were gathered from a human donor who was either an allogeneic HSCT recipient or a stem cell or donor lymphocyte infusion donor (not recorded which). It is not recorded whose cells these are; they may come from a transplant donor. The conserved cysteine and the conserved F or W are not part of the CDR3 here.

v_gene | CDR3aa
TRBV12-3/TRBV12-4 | ASSLTDRFNEKLF
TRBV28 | ASSFPPGYNSPLH
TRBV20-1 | SASPGEGILNIQY
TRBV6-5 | ASSTTSKGYT
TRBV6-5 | ASSYRTGSGPEETQY
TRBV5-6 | ASSRVGNTEAF
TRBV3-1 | ASSPRIGRGLSGNEQF
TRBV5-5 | ASSPDLGDAIY
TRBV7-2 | ASSLGGGRQGTTLGGYT
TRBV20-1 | SARDPGQFTTGELF
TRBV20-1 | SARRPGGTNEKLF
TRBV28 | ASSLKGAGNTEAF
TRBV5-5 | ASSRSGGYNQPQH
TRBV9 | ASSVEGNGNTEAF
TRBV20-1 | SAWDAGGQNIQY
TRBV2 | ASSEDEQF
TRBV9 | ASSPYLFSSEQY
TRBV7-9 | ASSLDWQNQPQH
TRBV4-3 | ASSQEARGTGELF
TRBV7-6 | ASSPVSDGTRSYEQY
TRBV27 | ASSLSLVLNTEAF
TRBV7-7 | ASSDGLASPLH
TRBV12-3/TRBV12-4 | ASSLALAGARDQPQH
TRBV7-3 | ASSLSDSAHGGEPQH
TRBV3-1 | ASSQGGANVLT
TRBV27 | ASSLSILSSYNEQF
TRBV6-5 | ASSRDRETQY
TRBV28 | ASSLWGYEQF
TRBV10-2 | ASRGTSGGAISNEQF
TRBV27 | ASSPTASLATKTADTQY
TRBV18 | ASSLGTGGAFYEQY
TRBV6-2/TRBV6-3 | ASSAGGRGNQPQH
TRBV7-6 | ASSQDLRGTR
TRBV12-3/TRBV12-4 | ASSLESTIY
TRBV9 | ASSGGAINTEAF
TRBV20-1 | SATYLAGGPSYNEQF
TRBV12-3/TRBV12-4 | ASSSADRVGNTIY
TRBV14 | ASSLWTGWDTEAF
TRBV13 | ASSNRQGSVSNQPQH
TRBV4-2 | ASSQTRQGPPPNYGYT
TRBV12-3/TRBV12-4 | ASRTDGHPLGEQF
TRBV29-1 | SVAGIRTSSEAF
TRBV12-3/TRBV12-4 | ASARGGEETQY
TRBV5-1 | ASSFRDSTSYEQY
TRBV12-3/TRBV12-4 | ASSPGTGGFYGYT
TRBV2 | ASSEYGTGDSPLH
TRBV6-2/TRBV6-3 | ASSYPRALNTEAF
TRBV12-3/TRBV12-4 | ATMLSIRGLNTEAF
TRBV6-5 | ASSYFARGRTEAF
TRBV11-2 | ASSLHTGQGARRNIQY
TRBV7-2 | ASSIGSLAKNIQY
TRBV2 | ASSVLSVGTVAEAF
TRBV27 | ASSPFQGRGNTEAF
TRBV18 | ATRKTRPMNTEAF